The present T cell receptor (beta chain) was sequenced within a study of blood T cell repertoires in COVID-19. As for the study in general: Collection of acute and convalescent COVID-19 samples took place in the United States, Italy and Spain. In each case, the material was cDNA or gDNA derived from T cells, B-cell-depleted T cells, or PBMCs.

CDR1 is SGHDT and CDR2 is YYEEEE in the germline V gene. Trimming removed 0 bases from V and 0 bases from J, with 4 bases in between. The CDR3 is 15 amino acids. Authors' data handling: Counts of nucleated cells, estimated from reference gene primer amplification, were obtained. Sequencing was performed with immunoSEQ multiplex PCR; in TCRdb, only in-frame clones are kept and a portion is missing. The DNA gave D and trimming, while V, J and clone size come from that table. This sample has about 95,000 clones; about nine tenths occur once, and the top ten carry roughly 3.5%. Specimen: peripheral blood. This TCR came from a woman in her seventies with acute or convalescent COVID-19. The chain has TRBV5-6 and TRBJ1-6; unclear D gene. CDR3 nucleotides: TGTGCCAGCAGCTTGGGCAGCTCCTATAATTCACCCCTCCACTTT. This gives the protein CASSLGSSYNSPLHF. Full variable domain (missing parts from reference TRBV5-6 and TRBJ1-6): DAGVTQSPTHLIKTRGQQVTLRCSPKSGHDTVSWYQQALGQGPQFIFQYYEEEERQRGNFPDRFSGHQFPNYSSELNVNALLLGDSALYLCASSLGSSYNSPLHFGNGTRLTVT.